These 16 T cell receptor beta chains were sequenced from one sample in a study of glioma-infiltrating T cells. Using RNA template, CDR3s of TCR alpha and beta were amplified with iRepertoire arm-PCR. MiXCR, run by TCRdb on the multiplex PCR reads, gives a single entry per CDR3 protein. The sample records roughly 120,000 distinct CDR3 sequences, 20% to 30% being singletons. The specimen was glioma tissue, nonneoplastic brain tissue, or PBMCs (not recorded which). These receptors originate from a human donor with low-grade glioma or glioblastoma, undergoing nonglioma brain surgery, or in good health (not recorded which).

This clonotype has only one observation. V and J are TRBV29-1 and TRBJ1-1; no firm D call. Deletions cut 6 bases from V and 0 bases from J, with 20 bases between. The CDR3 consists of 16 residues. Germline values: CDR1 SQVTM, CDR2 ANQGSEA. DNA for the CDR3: TGCAGCGTCGGGAGACCTCCCGGGGATATGAACACTGAAGCTTTCTTT. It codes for CSVGRPPGDMNTEAFF.

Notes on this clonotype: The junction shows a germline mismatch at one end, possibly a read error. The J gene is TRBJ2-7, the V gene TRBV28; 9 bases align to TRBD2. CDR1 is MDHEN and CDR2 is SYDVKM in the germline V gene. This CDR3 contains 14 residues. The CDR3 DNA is TGTGCCAGCAGTTCCCCTAGCGGGACCTACGAGCAGTACTTT. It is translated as CASSSPSGTYEQYF.

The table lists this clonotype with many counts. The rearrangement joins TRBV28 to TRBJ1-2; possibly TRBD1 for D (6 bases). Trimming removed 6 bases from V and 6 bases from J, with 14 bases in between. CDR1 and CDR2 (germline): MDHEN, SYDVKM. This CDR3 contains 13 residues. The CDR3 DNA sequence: TGTGCCAGCAGGCTTACAGGGCGGCATGGCTACACCTTC. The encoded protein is CASRLTGRHGYTF.

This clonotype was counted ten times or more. The CDR3 nucleotides read TGTGCCAGCAGCCTTAGATTGGATACGCAGTATTTT. Encoded protein: CASSLRLDTQYF. The chain recombines TRBV6-2 or TRBV6-3 with TRBJ2-3; unclear D gene. The CDR3 is made up of 12 amino acids. The V gene's germline CDR1 is MNHEY and CDR2 SVGEGT. With 6 bases removed from V and 6 bases from J, the gap between germline ends came to 10 bases.

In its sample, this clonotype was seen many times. For the CDR3, the DNA is TGTGCCAGCAGTGCCCCGGGACAGGGTGGCACCGGGGAGCTGTTTTTT. Protein product: CASSAPGQGGTGELFF. This chain connects TRBV6-4 to TRBJ2-2; 9 bases agree with TRBD1. In germline, CDR1 is MRHNA, CDR2 SNTAGT. The J segment lost 4 bases and the V segment lost 4 bases, leaving 7 bases of the junction unmatched. This CDR3 has 16 amino acids.

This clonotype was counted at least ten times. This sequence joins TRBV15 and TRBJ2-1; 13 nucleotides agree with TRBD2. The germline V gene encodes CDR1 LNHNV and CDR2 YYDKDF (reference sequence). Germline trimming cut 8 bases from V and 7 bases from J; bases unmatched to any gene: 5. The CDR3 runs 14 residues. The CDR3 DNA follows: TGTGCCACCGATGGACTAGCGGGAGATAATGAGCAGTTCTTC. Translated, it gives CATDGLAGDNEQFF.

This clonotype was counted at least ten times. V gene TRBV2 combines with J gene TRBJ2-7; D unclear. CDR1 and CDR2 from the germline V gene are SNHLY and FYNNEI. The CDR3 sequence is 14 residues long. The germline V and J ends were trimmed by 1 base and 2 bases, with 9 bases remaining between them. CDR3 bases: TGTGCCAGCAGTGAAGTAGGGCCTCCCTACGAGCAGTACTTC. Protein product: CASSEVGPPYEQYF.

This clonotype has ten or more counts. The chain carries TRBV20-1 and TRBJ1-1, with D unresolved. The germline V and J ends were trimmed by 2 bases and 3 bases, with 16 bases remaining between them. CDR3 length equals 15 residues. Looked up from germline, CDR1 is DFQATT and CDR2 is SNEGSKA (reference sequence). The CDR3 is CSARRAGYTDTEAFF. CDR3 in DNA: TGCAGTGCTAGAAGGGCGGGATACACGGACACTGAAGCTTTCTTT.

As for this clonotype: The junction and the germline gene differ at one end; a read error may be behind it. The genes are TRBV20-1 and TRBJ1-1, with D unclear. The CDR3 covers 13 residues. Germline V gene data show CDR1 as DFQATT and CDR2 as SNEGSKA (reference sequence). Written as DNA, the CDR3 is TGCAGGGCTTCTCGGACTGGTCAGACTGAAGCTTTCTTC. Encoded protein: CRASRTGQTEAFF.

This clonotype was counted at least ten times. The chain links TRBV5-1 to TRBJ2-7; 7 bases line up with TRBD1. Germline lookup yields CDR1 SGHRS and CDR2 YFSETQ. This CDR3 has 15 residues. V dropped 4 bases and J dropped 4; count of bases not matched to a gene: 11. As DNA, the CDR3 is TGCGCCAGCAGCCTGGAAGGGACAGACTTATACGAGCAGTACTTC. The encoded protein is CASSLEGTDLYEQYF.

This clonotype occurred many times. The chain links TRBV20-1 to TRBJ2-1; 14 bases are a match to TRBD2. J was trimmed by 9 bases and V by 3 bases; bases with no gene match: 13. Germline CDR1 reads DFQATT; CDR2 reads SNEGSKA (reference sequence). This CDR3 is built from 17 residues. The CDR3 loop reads CSASYEGTSGRKGEQFF. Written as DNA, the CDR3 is TGCAGTGCTAGTTATGAAGGGACTAGCGGGAGAAAGGGTGAGCAGTTCTTC.

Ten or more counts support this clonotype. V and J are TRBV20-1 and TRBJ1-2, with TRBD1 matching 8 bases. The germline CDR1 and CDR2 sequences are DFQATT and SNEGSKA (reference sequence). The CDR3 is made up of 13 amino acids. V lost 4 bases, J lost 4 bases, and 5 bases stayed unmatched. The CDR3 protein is CSAIRTGTYGYTF. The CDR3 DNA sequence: TGCAGTGCTATAAGGACAGGGACCTATGGCTACACCTTC.

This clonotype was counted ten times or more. In DNA, the CDR3 is TGTGCCAGCATTAAACGGGAGGGGGTAAACATTCAGTACTTC. Translated: CASIKREGVNIQYF. The rearrangement uses TRBV2 and TRBJ2-4; 8 bases map to TRBD2. V shed 7 bases and J 6 bases; nucleotides not matched to a gene: 8. The CDR3 is made up of 14 amino acids. Germline loops: CDR1 SNHLY, CDR2 FYNNEI.

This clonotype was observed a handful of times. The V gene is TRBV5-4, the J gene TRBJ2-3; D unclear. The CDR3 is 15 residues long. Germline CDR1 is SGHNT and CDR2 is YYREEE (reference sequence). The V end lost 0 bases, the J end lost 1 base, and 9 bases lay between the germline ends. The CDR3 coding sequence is TGTGCCAGCAGCTTGGAAGGGAAAGGCACAGATACGCAGTATTTT. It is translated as CASSLEGKGTDTQYF.

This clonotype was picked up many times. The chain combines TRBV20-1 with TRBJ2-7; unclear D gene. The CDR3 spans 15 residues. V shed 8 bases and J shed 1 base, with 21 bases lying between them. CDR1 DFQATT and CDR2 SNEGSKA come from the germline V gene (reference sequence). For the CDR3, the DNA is TGCAGTATACCGCCATTTCGATCTCAATCCTACGAGCAGTACTTC. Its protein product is CSIPPFRSQSYEQYF.

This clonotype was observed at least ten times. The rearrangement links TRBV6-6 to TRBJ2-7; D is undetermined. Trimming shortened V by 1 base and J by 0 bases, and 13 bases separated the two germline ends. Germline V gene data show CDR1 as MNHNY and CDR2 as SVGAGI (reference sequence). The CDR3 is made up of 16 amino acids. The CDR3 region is CASSYFMGFSSYEQYF. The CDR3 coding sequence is TGTGCCAGCAGTTACTTCATGGGATTTAGCTCCTACGAGCAGTACTTC.